This record concerns one T cell receptor (beta chain) sequence. One end of the junction does not line up with germline, which may come from a read error. This specimen includes other DNA sequences encoding the same CDR3. This entry is derived from a study of shared clonotypes between healthy human individuals. The CDR3 loop spans 13 amino acids. CDR1 and CDR2 from the germline V gene are SQVTM and ANQGSEA. The repertoire was sequenced with immunoSEQ multiplex PCR; TCRdb's copy has only in-frame clones and lacks some. This table has around 2.5 million clones, under 95% appearing once. This TCR was recovered from a man younger than 35 in good health. Some clones in this sample may be carry-over from other donors' samples. This chain joins TRBV29-1 and TRBJ1-4, with D maybe TRBD1 (6 bases). Sequences were obtained from naive CD4+ T cells from PBMCs. Indicated subset: CD45RA+ positively selected. The CDR3 loop is CSVGPRGGEKLFF. The DNA for the CDR3 is TGCAGCGTGGGGCCGCGAGGGGGTGAAAAGCTGTTTTTT.